These T cell receptor beta chains were read from a single sample in a study of metastatic and nonmetastatic thyroid tumors. TCRdb re-processed the PCR reads through MiXCR. The sample has 25,000 to 35,000 clones; under 20% are singletons. The sample consisted of blood. These receptors all stem from a female donor with papillary thyroid cancer or a benign thyroid nodule (not recorded which). Some clones in this sample may be carry-over from other donors' samples. Both conserved end residues are part of each CDR3. Each record gives: J gene, D gene, clone size, V gene, CDR3 DNA, CDR3 protein. A D gene is named only where the DNA matches it firmly. Clone size is not always given. Where it is, it says once, few, many or a class for expanded clones.

J: TRBJ1-1; D: -; size: -; V: TRBV20-1; DNA: TGCAGTGCTAGGAAAGGTGGGGGGATGAACACTGAAGCTTTCTTT; CDR3: CSARKGGGMNTEAFF
J: TRBJ1-2; D: -; size: few; V: TRBV7-3; DNA: TGTGCCAGCAGCTTAGGGGGGGAGTCAAATGGCTACACCTTC; CDR3: CASSLGGESNGYTF
J: TRBJ2-7; D: -; size: -; V: TRBV2; DNA: TGTGCCAGCAGTCTACAGGGAGACGAGCAGTACTTC; CDR3: CASSLQGDEQYF
J: TRBJ2-4; D: -; size: -; V: TRBV25-1; DNA: TGTGCCAGCAGTGACTCTGCCGGGTCCCTTGGCTTC; CDR3: CASSDSAGSLGF
J: TRBJ1-1; D: -; size: -; V: TRBV11-1; DNA: TGTGCCAGCAGCTCCCTCCGATACAGCAACCCTGGGACTGAAGCTTTCTTT; CDR3: CASSSLRYSNPGTEAFF
J: TRBJ1-6; D: TRBD1; size: medium-sized; V: TRBV2; DNA: TGTGCCAGCTCGGGACAGCACTATAATTCACCCCTCCACTTT; CDR3: CASSGQHYNSPLHF
J: TRBJ2-2; D: -; size: few; V: TRBV12-3/TRBV12-4; DNA: TGTGCCAGCAGCCCAACAGGCGGGGAGCTGTTTTTT; CDR3: CASSPTGGELFF
J: TRBJ2-7; D: -; size: many; V: TRBV6-5; DNA: TGTGCCAGCAGTTTCTCACTCCACGAGCAGTACTTC; CDR3: CASSFSLHEQYF
J: TRBJ1-1; D: -; size: -; V: TRBV20-1; DNA: TGCAGTGCTAGAGGGACAGTGGCGGGCACTGAAGCTTTCTTT; CDR3: CSARGTVAGTEAFF
J: TRBJ1-1; D: TRBD1; size: few; V: TRBV7-3; DNA: TGTGCCAGCAGATCGGACAGGGTGGCACCTGAAGCTTTCTTT; CDR3: CASRSDRVAPEAFF
J: TRBJ2-1; D: TRBD2; size: many; V: TRBV5-1; DNA: TGCGCCAGCGGCTCCGGGGGGGGTGGTTCCTACAATGAGCAGTTCTTC; CDR3: CASGSGGGGSYNEQFF
J: TRBJ2-2; D: -; size: many; V: TRBV3-1; DNA: TGTGCCAGCAGCCAAGTGGGTAGCTCCGGGGAGCTGTTTTTT; CDR3: CASSQVGSSGELFF
J: TRBJ2-1; D: -; size: -; V: TRBV20-1; DNA: TGCAGTGCTAAGCGCGCCTTATTGGGTGAGCAGCTCTTC; CDR3: CSAKRALLGEQLF
J: TRBJ2-5; D: -; size: -; V: TRBV30; DNA: TGTGCCTGGAGTGGTGAGGACCCTCTAACGACCCAGTACTTC; CDR3: CAWSGEDPLTTQYF
J: TRBJ2-3; D: -; size: many; V: TRBV4-2; DNA: TGTGCCAGCAGCCCCTACGCCCCTCGTCCCTCAGATACGCAGTATTTT; CDR3: CASSPYAPRPSDTQYF
J: TRBJ2-3; D: -; size: many; V: TRBV10-2; DNA: TGCGCCAGCGCAATACCAGATACGCAGTATTTT; CDR3: CASAIPDTQYF
J: TRBJ2-4; D: -; size: many; V: TRBV28; DNA: TGTGCCAGCAGTCCCACGCCGGGTGGGGCCAAAAACATTCAGTACTTC; CDR3: CASSPTPGGAKNIQYF
J: TRBJ2-2; D: TRBD1; size: -; V: TRBV5-1; DNA: TGCGCCAGCAGCGAGGACAGGGGTAACTACGGGAAGCTGTTTTTT; CDR3: CASSEDRGNYGKLFF
J: TRBJ2-2; D: TRBD2; size: few; V: TRBV18; DNA: TGTGCCAGCTCACCTCGACTAGCGGGGGGGCGTACCGGGGAGCTGTTTTTT; CDR3: CASSPRLAGGRTGELFF
J: TRBJ2-2; D: -; size: few; V: TRBV5-6; DNA: TGTGCCAGCAGCCGATCGATTAGTAGTGTAACCGGGGAGCTGTTTTTT; CDR3: CASSRSISSVTGELFF
J: TRBJ2-7; D: -; size: -; V: TRBV7-9; DNA: TGTGCCAGCAGCGTACTTGAGTTCGAGCAGTACTTC; CDR3: CASSVLEFEQYF
J: TRBJ1-3; D: TRBD1; size: many; V: TRBV20-1; DNA: TGCAGTGCTAGGGCACAGGGGAACGGAAACACCATATATTTT; CDR3: CSARAQGNGNTIYF
J: TRBJ1-1; D: -; size: many; V: TRBV12-3/TRBV12-4; DNA: TGTGCCAGCAGTTCTCCTCCGGGGGCCACTGAAGCTTTCTTT; CDR3: CASSSPPGATEAFF
J: TRBJ2-3; D: TRBD1; size: few; V: TRBV2; DNA: TGTGCCAGCAGCCGGGACAGGGTTTGGGTCCACACAGATACGCAGTATTTT; CDR3: CASSRDRVWVHTDTQYF
J: TRBJ2-2; D: TRBD2; size: many; V: TRBV11-1; DNA: TGTGCCAGCAGCCTTTTAGCGGGGGCCAAGAACACCGGGGAGCTGTTTTTT; CDR3: CASSLLAGAKNTGELFF
J: TRBJ1-1; D: -; size: many; V: TRBV29-1; DNA: TGCAGCGTTTCCGGGACAGAAGCTTTCTTT; CDR3: CSVSGTEAFF
J: TRBJ2-5; D: -; size: -; V: TRBV20-1; DNA: TGCAGTAGAGAGGGGATAGAGGCTCCGGAGGCCCAGTACTTC; CDR3: CSREGIEAPEAQYF
J: TRBJ1-2; D: -; size: few; V: TRBV3-1; DNA: TGTGCCAGCAGCCCCGACGGTAGGGGATCCGGCTACACCTTC; CDR3: CASSPDGRGSGYTF
J: TRBJ2-2; D: -; size: medium-sized; V: TRBV12-3/TRBV12-4; DNA: TGTGCCAGCAGTAGAGCTGACGGGGACCGGGAGCTGTTTTTT; CDR3: CASSRADGDRELFF
J: TRBJ1-6; D: -; size: many; V: TRBV5-1; DNA: TGCGCCAGCAGCTCCTCCTATAATTCACCCCTCCACTTT; CDR3: CASSSSYNSPLHF
J: TRBJ2-3; D: TRBD2; size: -; V: TRBV20-1; DNA: TGCAGTGCTAGCGTGGGAGGGGCCACAGATACGCAGTATTTT; CDR3: CSASVGGATDTQYF
J: TRBJ2-5; D: TRBD2; size: many; V: TRBV9; DNA: TGTGCCAGCAGCGCGTCTACCGGGACTAGACAGACCCAGTACTTC; CDR3: CASSASTGTRQTQYF
J: TRBJ2-7; D: TRBD1; size: -; V: TRBV6-1; DNA: TGTGCCAGCAGTTTGGTCCTCGACAGGGGGGGCTACGAGCAGTACTTC; CDR3: CASSLVLDRGGYEQYF
J: TRBJ2-7; D: TRBD2; size: medium-sized; V: TRBV27; DNA: TGTGCCAGCACGTCTGGTAGCGGGAGTTACGAGCAGTACTTC; CDR3: CASTSGSGSYEQYF
J: TRBJ1-1; D: -; size: -; V: TRBV27; DNA: TGTGCCAGCAGTTACGGGCTAGGCACAACTGAAGCTTTCTTT; CDR3: CASSYGLGTTEAFF
J: TRBJ2-7; D: TRBD1; size: few; V: TRBV12-3/TRBV12-4; DNA: TGTGCCAGCAGTTTAAGGGACAGGGGGCCCTACGAGCAGTACTTC; CDR3: CASSLRDRGPYEQYF
J: TRBJ1-1; D: -; size: many; V: TRBV5-4; DNA: TGTGCCAGCAGCTTGGACCCCGGTTGGGGCGTTCAGGAGGGCACTGAAGCTTTCTTT; CDR3: CASSLDPGWGVQEGTEAFF
J: TRBJ2-7; D: -; size: -; V: TRBV6-1; DNA: TGTGCCAGCAGTGAATTGGGACTGGACGGCGGGTCCTACGAGCAGTACTTC; CDR3: CASSELGLDGGSYEQYF
J: TRBJ1-5; D: TRBD1; size: few; V: TRBV6-2/TRBV6-3; DNA: TGTGCCAGCATTTACTGGGACAGGGGGCGATTTGGACCTGATCAGCCCCAGCATTTT; CDR3: CASIYWDRGRFGPDQPQHF
J: TRBJ1-5; D: -; size: few; V: TRBV12-3/TRBV12-4; DNA: TGTGCCAGCAGCCCGGGACGTCAAAATCAGCCCCAGCATTTT; CDR3: CASSPGRQNQPQHF
J: TRBJ2-1; D: TRBD2; size: many; V: TRBV4-2; DNA: TGTGCCAGCAGCCAAGACGAGCGGGGGACCTACAATGAGCAGTTCTTC; CDR3: CASSQDERGTYNEQFF
J: TRBJ1-6; D: -; size: many; V: TRBV5-1; DNA: TGCGCCAGCAGCTCCGACGGGACAACCCCCCTCCACTTT; CDR3: CASSSDGTTPLHF
J: TRBJ1-5; D: -; size: many; V: TRBV2; DNA: TGTGCCAGCAGTGAAGCTCCGGGGCAGCCCCAGCATTTT; CDR3: CASSEAPGQPQHF
J: TRBJ1-2; D: -; size: medium-sized; V: TRBV10-1; DNA: TGCGCCAGCAGTCCGGCGGCATCCTATGGCTACACCTTC; CDR3: CASSPAASYGYTF
J: TRBJ1-2; D: TRBD1; size: -; V: TRBV28; DNA: TGTGCCAGCAATTCCGGACAGGGGGATGGCTACACCTTC; CDR3: CASNSGQGDGYTF
J: TRBJ2-7; D: -; size: medium-sized; V: TRBV6-2/TRBV6-3; DNA: TGTGCCAGCAACCGGGTGTCGGTAGGCCAGTACGAGCAGTACTTC; CDR3: CASNRVSVGQYEQYF
J: TRBJ1-6; D: -; size: -; V: TRBV7-6; DNA: TGTGCCAGCAGTCCTGATGTTGGGTCACCCCTCCACTTT; CDR3: CASSPDVGSPLHF
J: TRBJ2-3; D: -; size: many; V: TRBV29-1; DNA: TGCAGCGTTCATAAAGATACGCAGTATTTT; CDR3: CSVHKDTQYF
J: TRBJ2-1; D: TRBD2; size: many; V: TRBV28; DNA: TGTGCCAGCAGCCATTACGGGGGGGGGCGTTTCAATGAGCAGTTCTTC; CDR3: CASSHYGGGRFNEQFF
J: TRBJ2-1; D: -; size: -; V: TRBV7-8; DNA: TGTGCCAGCGGCTTAGGGGGGGACTATACATACAATGAGCAGTTCTTC; CDR3: CASGLGGDYTYNEQFF
J: TRBJ2-3; D: -; size: many; V: TRBV5-1; DNA: TGCGCCAGCAGCTATCTGGGAGGCCGAGATACGCAGTATTTT; CDR3: CASSYLGGRDTQYF
J: TRBJ1-4; D: -; size: many; V: TRBV15; DNA: TGTGCCACCAGCAGAGTAAGAGGGGTTAATGAAAAACTGTTTTTT; CDR3: CATSRVRGVNEKLFF
J: TRBJ2-2; D: -; size: many; V: TRBV28; DNA: TGTGCCAGCAGTTTAGTGGGGGCTAAAACCGGGGAGCTGTTTTTT; CDR3: CASSLVGAKTGELFF
J: TRBJ1-1; D: -; size: -; V: TRBV7-3; DNA: TGTGCCAGCATCTTAATCTCAGGGACTGAAGCTTTCTTT; CDR3: CASILISGTEAFF
J: TRBJ1-6; D: -; size: -; V: TRBV5-1; DNA: TGCGCCAGCAGCAGGGGGGGGACCTCCTATAATTCACCCCTCCACTTT; CDR3: CASSRGGTSYNSPLHF
J: TRBJ2-3; D: -; size: -; V: TRBV10-3; DNA: TGTGCCACAGAACAACAGGGGACTCCCACAGATACGCAGTATTTT; CDR3: CATEQQGTPTDTQYF
J: TRBJ1-6; D: -; size: many; V: TRBV30; DNA: TGTGCCTGGTCCCAGATTGATTCACCCCTCCACTTT; CDR3: CAWSQIDSPLHF
J: TRBJ1-2; D: -; size: many; V: TRBV6-1; DNA: TGTGCCAGGGGGGGGCAGGGCTATGGCTACACCTTC; CDR3: CARGGQGYGYTF